One T cell receptor beta chain is described in this entry. Its cognate antigen is unknown. These data belong to a study of T cell repertoires in cytomegalovirus infection. Study summary: In public TCR beta signatures, there were indications of both CMV infection and matching HLA type. Overall study results and limits: Identification of carriers of CMV plus the relevant HLA was achieved through cumulative public TCR beta family frequency. Across the ex vivo response, the dominant clonotypes were HLA-C-restricted CMV-specific TCR beta clonotypes.

TCRdb processed the reads anew with MiXCR; each CDR3 protein has one entry. The sample records some 150,000 distinct CDR3 sequences, roughly 6% being singletons. There are 13 residues in the CDR3. Germline V lookup: CDR1 SGHTA, CDR2 FQGNSA. The TCR originated in a human donor in good health (CMV status not recorded). Some clones in this sample may be carry-over from other donors' samples. The sample taken for sequencing was PBMCs. This sequence joins TRBV7-2 and TRBJ2-1; D is undetermined. The J call may not be correct, given that the DNA end is closer to TRBJ2-7. The CDR3 loop is CASSFELLNEQYF. The CDR3 DNA reads TGTGCCAGCAGCTTCGAACTTTTAAATGAGCAGTACTTC.